The 12 T cell receptor beta chains below were found in one sample sequenced in a study of T cell changes during pregnancy in multiple sclerosis. Only in-frame clones appear in the TCRdb table, and some are missing; sequencing was by immunoSEQ multiplex PCR. The sample comprises about 40,000 clones, about 88% of which are singletons, and over 4% rests with the top ten. The sequencing here drew on CD8+ T cells from peripheral blood mononuclear cells, taken in the first trimester of pregnancy. Receptor source: a female donor with multiple sclerosis, enrolled in a pregnancy study.

This clone was observed a few times. V and J are TRBV7-2 and TRBJ1-1; possibly TRBD1 for D (5 bases). Trimming shortened V by 5 bases and J by 11 bases, and 21 bases separated the two germline ends. CDR3 length: 14 amino acids. Looked up from germline, CDR1 is SGHTA and CDR2 is FQGNSA. This chain's CDR3 is CASSLMISGRDAFF. The CDR3 nucleotides are TGTGCCAGCAGCCTAATGATTTCGGGCAGGGATGCTTTCTTT. Supplemented by reference TRBV7-2 and TRBJ1-1, the full variable domain reads GAGVSQSPSNKVTEKGKDVELRCDPISGHTALYWYRQSLGQGLEFLIYFQGNSAPDKSGLPSDRFSAERTGGSVSTLTIQRTQQEDSAVYLCASSLMISGRDAFFGQGTRLTVV.

CDR3 amino acids: CASSPPERGPYTGELFF. Written as DNA, the CDR3 is TGTGCCAGCAGCCCCCCGGAGCGGGGGCCTTACACCGGGGAGCTGTTTTTT. This chain links TRBV5-4 with TRBJ2-2; 8 nucleotides line up with TRBD2. V lost 4 bases and J lost 3; bases outside the gene matches: 11. The CDR3 consists of 17 residues. Germline V gene sequence: CDR1 SGHNT, CDR2 YYREEE (reference sequence).

The chain couples TRBV5-5 to TRBJ1-4, with a possible D match to TRBD1 (6 bases). The V gene's germline CDR1 is SGHKS and CDR2 YYEKEE (reference sequence). The CDR3 totals 13 residues. V was cut by 4 bases and J by 8 bases, with 12 bases left in between. The DNA for the CDR3 is TGTGCCAGCAGCCTACAGGGTCCGGAAAAACTGTTTTTT. Translated: CASSLQGPEKLFF.

Only a few counts were recorded for this clone. The rearrangement links TRBV15 to TRBJ1-1; TRBD1 is a possible D gene (5 bases). V was pared by 3 bases and J by 8 bases, with 13 bases between. From germline, CDR1 is LNHNV and CDR2 YYDKDF (reference sequence). The CDR3 is 13 amino acids. This CDR3 is CATSSPQTDEAFF. The CDR3, as DNA: TGTGCCACCAGCAGTCCCCAGACAGACGAAGCTTTCTTT.

This chain connects TRBV29-1 to TRBJ2-7, with D maybe TRBD1 (6 bases). Trimming took 7 bases from V and 3 from J, leaving 13 bases between them. CDR3 size: 12 residues. Germline CDR1 and CDR2: SQVTM and ANQGSEA. The CDR3: CSGATGSYEQYF. CDR3 sequence (DNA): TGCAGCGGAGCGACAGGCAGCTACGAGCAGTACTTC.

The rearrangement joins TRBV5-8 to TRBJ1-2; D possibly corresponds to TRBD1 (6 bases). The CDR3 runs 14 residues. Per germline, CDR1 SGHTS and CDR2 YDEGEE. Trimming left V 2 bases short and J 2 bases short, with 10 bases between. In nucleotides, the CDR3 is TGTGCCAGCAGCTTCAGGGGCGACAACTATGGCTACACCTTC. Translated, it gives CASSFRGDNYGYTF.

The V gene is TRBV7-9, the J gene TRBJ2-4, with TRBD2 matching 10 bases. V gave up 4 bases and J gave up 4 bases; unmatched junction bases: 16. CDR1 is SEHNR, CDR2 FQNEAQ, per germline (reference sequence). The CDR3 length is 19 residues. CDR3: CASSSLTLLAGEPKNIQYF. CDR3 coding DNA: TGTGCCAGCAGCTCCCTCACCCTCCTAGCGGGGGAGCCAAAAAACATTCAGTACTTC.

The gene calls are TRBV5-6 and TRBJ1-4, with a possible D match to TRBD1 (6 bases). Germline-derived CDR1 and CDR2 are SGHDT and YYEEEE. The CDR3 sequence is 15 residues long. V was shortened by 5 bases and J by 6 bases, with 17 bases between the two germline ends. The CDR3 DNA follows: TGTGCCAGCAGGTCGGACAGCGGATGGGATGAAAAACTGTTTTTT. It yields the protein CASRSDSGWDEKLFF.

This chain uses TRBV27 with TRBJ2-1; perhaps TRBD1 as D (5 bases). CDR3 size: 11 residues. The germline V and J ends were trimmed by 5 bases and 7 bases, with 6 bases remaining between them. In germline, CDR1 is MNHEY, CDR2 SMNVEV (reference sequence). The CDR3 DNA reads as TGTGCCAGCAGTCAGGGAAATGAGCAGTTCTTC. Translation: CASSQGNEQFF.

The rearrangement joins TRBV5-1 to TRBJ2-3; 7 positions agree with TRBD1. Per the germline V gene, CDR1 is SGHRS and CDR2 is YFSETQ. The CDR3 is 16 residues long. With V trimmed by 4 bases and J by 6 bases, 14 bases remained unmatched. CDR3 residues: CASSHRTGLVLDTQYF. The CDR3 region has the DNA TGCGCCAGCAGCCACAGGACAGGCCTCGTCCTTGATACGCAGTATTTT.

This clone was seen once. The V and J genes are TRBV19 and TRBJ2-5; D may be TRBD1 (5 bases). The CDR3 consists of 16 residues. V gave up 4 bases and J gave up 2 bases, with 17 bases separating them. CDR1 LNHDA and CDR2 SQIVND come from the germline V gene (reference sequence). This CDR3 reads CASSRQFLGHQETQYF. CDR3 sequence (DNA): TGTGCCAGTAGTAGGCAGTTTCTGGGGCATCAAGAGACCCAGTACTTC.

The chain has TRBV11-1 and TRBJ1-2, with D unresolved. V was cut by 9 bases and J by 4 bases, with 18 bases left in between. The CDR3 totals 14 residues. CDR1 is SGHAT, CDR2 FQDESV, per germline (reference sequence). The CDR3: CASSTAGDGYGYTF. CDR3 bases: TGTGCCAGTTCAACTGCCGGGGATGGCTATGGCTACACCTTC. The full variable domain, rest sourced from reference TRBV11-1 and TRBJ1-2, is EAEVAQSPRYKITEKSQAVAFWCDPISGHATLYWYRQILGQGPELLVQFQDESVVDDSQLPKDRFSAERLKGVDSTLKIQPAELGDSAMYLCASSTAGDGYGYTFGSGTRLTVV.